A few counts support the clone carrying this TCR beta chain. Antigen: not known. The junction shows a germline mismatch at one end, possibly a read error. This specimen comes from a study of blood T cells in healthy people across ages. Together with a sample-barcoded 5' primer, a J-beta primer mix was included in a second PCR lasting roughly 6 to 12 cycles. Via MiXCR, TCRdb re-called the 5' RACE reads, giving one row per CDR3 protein. The sample lists 800,000 to 950,000 distinct CDR3 sequences, 25% to 35% occurring once. Study-wide results and limits: The diversity estimates, figures obtained from one million T cells, were considered underestimates. Comparison with aged donors showed that long-lived donors had more naive CD4+ cells and higher diversity.

The same sample was also used in a study of T cells of mothers and their children. That report notes: Comparable shaping of TCR recombination output by thymic selection was observed in related and unrelated pairs.

The sequence came from a woman in her forties in good health. Sequencing used blood.

The CDR3 spells CASSPQGAAYGQYF. Here the CDR3 DNA reads TGTGCCAGCAGTCCGCAGGGGGCCGCCTACGGGCAGTACTTC. The chain is built from TRBV27 and TRBJ2-7, with 8 bases fitting TRBD1. CDR3 length: 14 amino acids. Looked up from germline, CDR1 is MNHEY and CDR2 is SMNVEV (reference sequence).